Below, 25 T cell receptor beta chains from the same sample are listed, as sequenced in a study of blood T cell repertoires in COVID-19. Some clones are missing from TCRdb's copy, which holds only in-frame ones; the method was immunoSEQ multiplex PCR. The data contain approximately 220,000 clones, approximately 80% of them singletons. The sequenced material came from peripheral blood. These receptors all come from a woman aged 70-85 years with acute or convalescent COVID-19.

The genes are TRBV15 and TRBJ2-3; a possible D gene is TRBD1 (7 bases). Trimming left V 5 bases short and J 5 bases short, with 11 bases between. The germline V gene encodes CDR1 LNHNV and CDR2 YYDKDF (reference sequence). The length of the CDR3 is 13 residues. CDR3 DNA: TGTGCCACCAGCCAGGGGGGTGTAGATACGCAGTATTTT. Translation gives CATSQGGVDTQYF.

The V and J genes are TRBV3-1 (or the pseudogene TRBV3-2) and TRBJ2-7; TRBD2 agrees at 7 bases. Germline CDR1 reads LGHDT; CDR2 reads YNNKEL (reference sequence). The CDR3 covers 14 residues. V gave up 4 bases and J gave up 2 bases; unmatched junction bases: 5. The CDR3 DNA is TGTGCCAGCAGCCGAGCGGGGATCGCCTACGAGCAGTACTTC. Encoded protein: CASSRAGIAYEQYF.

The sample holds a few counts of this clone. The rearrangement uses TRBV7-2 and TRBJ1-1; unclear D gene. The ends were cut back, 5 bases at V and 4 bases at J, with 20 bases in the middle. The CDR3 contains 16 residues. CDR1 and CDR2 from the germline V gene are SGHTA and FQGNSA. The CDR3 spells CASSPYLYPGSTEAFF. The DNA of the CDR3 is TGTGCCAGCAGCCCCTACCTATACCCCGGTAGCACTGAAGCTTTCTTT.

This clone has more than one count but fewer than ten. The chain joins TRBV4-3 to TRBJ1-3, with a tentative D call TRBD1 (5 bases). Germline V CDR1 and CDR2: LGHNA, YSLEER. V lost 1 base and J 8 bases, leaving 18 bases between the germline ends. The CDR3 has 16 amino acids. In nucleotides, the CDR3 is TGCGCCAGCAGCCAAGTAACTTCAGGGTCGGCGGACACCATATATTTT. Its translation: CASSQVTSGSADTIYF.

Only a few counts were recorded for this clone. CDR3 DNA: TGCAGCGTTGGTTTCAGGCAGGAGGCTGAAGCTTTCTTT. Translated, it gives CSVGFRQEAEAFF. This rearrangement joins TRBV29-1 to TRBJ1-1; D remains unclear. V was pared by 4 bases and J by 6 bases, with 15 bases between. Germline assignment: CDR1 SQVTM and CDR2 ANQGSEA. The length of the CDR3 is 13 residues. The full variable domain, completed using reference TRBV29-1 and TRBJ1-1, is SAVISQKPSRDICQRGTSLTIQCQVDSQVTMMFWYRQQPGQSLTLIATANQGSEATYESGFVIDKFPISRPNLTFSTLTVSNMSPEDSSIYLCSVGFRQEAEAFFGQGTRLTVV.

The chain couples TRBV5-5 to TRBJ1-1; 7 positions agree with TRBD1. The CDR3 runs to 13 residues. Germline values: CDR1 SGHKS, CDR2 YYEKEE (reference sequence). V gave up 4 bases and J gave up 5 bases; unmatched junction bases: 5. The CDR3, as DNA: TGTGCCAGCAGCCCGACAGGGTTGACTGAAGCTTTCTTT. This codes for CASSPTGLTEAFF. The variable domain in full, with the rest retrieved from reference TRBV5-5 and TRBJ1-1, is DAGVTQSPTHLIKTRGQQVTLRCSPISGHKSVSWYQQVLGQGPQFIFQYYEKEERGRGNFPDRFSARQFPNYSSELNVNALLLGDSALYLCASSPTGLTEAFFGQGTRLTVV.

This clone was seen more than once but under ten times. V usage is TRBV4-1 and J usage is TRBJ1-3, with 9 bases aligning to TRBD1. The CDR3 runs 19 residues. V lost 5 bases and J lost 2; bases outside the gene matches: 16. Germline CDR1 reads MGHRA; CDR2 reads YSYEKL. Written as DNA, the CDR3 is TGCGCCAGCAGCTCTCCCGGGACAGGGATCTGGTCCCCTGGAAACACCATATATTTT. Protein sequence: CASSSPGTGIWSPGNTIYF.

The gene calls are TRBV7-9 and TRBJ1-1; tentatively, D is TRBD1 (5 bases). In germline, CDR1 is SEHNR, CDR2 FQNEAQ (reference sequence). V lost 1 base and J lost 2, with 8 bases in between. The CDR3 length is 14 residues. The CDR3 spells CASSLGRANTEAFF. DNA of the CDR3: TGTGCCAGCAGCTTAGGCAGGGCAAACACTGAAGCTTTCTTT.

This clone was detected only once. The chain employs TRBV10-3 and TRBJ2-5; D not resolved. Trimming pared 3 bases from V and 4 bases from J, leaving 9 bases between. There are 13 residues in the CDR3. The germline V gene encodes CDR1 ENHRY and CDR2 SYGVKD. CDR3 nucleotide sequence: TGTGCCATCAGTGACGAGTTAAGAGAGACCCAGTACTTC. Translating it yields CAISDELRETQYF.

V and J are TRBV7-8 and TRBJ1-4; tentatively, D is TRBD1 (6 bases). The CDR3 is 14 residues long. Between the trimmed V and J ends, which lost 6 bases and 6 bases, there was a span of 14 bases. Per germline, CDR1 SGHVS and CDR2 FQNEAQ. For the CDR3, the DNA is TGTGCCAGCAGATCCAGGGGTCTCCATGAAAAACTGTTTTTT. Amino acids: CASRSRGLHEKLFF. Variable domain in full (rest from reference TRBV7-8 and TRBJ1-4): GAGVSQSPRYKVAKRGQDVALRCDPISGHVSLFWYQQALGQGPEFLTYFQNEAQLDKSGLPSDRFFAERPEGSVSTLKIQRTQQEDSAVYLCASRSRGLHEKLFFGSGTQLSVL.

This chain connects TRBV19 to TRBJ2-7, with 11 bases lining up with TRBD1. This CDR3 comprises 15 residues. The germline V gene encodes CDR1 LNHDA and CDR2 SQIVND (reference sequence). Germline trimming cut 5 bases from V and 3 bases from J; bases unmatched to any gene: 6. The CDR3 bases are TGTGCCAGTAGTTTCTCCGGGACAGGGGGCTACGAGCAGTACTTC. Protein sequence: CASSFSGTGGYEQYF.

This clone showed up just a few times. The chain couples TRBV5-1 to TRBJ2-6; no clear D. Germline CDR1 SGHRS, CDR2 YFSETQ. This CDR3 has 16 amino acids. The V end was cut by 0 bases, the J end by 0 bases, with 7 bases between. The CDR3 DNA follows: TGCGCCAGCAGCTTGGACATTTTCTCTGGGGCCAACGTCCTGACTTTC. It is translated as CASSLDIFSGANVLTF. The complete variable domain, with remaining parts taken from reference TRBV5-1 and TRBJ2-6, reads KAGVTQTPRYLIKTRGQQVTLSCSPISGHRSVSWYQQTPGQGLQFLFEYFSETQRNKGNFPGRFSGRQFSNSRSEMNVSTLELGDSALYLCASSLDIFSGANVLTFGAGSRLTVL.

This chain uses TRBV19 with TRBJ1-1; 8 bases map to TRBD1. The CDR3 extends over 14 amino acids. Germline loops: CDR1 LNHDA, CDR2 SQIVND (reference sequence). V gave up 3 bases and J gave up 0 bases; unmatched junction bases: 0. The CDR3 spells CASSMDRVNTEAFF. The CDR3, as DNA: TGTGCCAGTAGTATGGACAGGGTGAACACTGAAGCTTTCTTT.

The CDR3 DNA is TGTGCCAGCAGCTTAGGCGGATCGGGGGGTAACTATGGCTACACCTTC. It codes for CASSLGGSGGNYGYTF. The V gene is TRBV13, the J gene TRBJ1-2; D perhaps matches TRBD1 (5 bases). V lost 0 bases and J 1 base, leaving 12 bases between the germline ends. There are 16 residues in the CDR3. The germline CDR1 and CDR2 sequences are PRHDT and FYEKMQ (reference sequence).

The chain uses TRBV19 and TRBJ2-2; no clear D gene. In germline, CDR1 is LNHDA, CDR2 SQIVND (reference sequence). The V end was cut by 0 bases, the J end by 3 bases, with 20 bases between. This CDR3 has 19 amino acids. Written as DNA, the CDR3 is TGTGCCAGTAGTATAGACCCACCGGTGGTAGACGGGTACACCGGGGAGCTGTTTTTT. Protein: CASSIDPPVVDGYTGELFF.

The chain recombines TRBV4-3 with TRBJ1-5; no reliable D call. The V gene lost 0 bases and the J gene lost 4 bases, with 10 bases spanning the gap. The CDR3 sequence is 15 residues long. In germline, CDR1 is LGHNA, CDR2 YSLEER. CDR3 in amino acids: CASSQDVHRNQPQHF. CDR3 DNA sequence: TGCGCCAGCAGCCAAGATGTGCACAGAAATCAGCCCCAGCATTTT.

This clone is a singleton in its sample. The CDR3 loop is CATSSALPGQGKYEQYF. The DNA for the CDR3 is TGTGCCACCAGCAGTGCCCTACCGGGACAGGGGAAATACGAGCAGTACTTC. The chain carries TRBV15 and TRBJ2-7, with 10 bases that match TRBD1. The CDR3 has 17 amino acids. In germline, CDR1 is LNHNV, CDR2 YYDKDF (reference sequence). With 3 bases clipped from V and 4 bases from J, the junction kept 12 bases outside the gene matches.

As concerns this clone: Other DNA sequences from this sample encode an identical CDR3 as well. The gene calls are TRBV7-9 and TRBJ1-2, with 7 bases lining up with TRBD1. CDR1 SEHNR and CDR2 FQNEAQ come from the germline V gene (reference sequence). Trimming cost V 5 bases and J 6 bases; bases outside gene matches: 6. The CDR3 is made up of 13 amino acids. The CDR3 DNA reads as TGTGCCAGCAGCCCGACAGGGCTAAATGGCTACACCTTC. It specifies CASSPTGLNGYTF.

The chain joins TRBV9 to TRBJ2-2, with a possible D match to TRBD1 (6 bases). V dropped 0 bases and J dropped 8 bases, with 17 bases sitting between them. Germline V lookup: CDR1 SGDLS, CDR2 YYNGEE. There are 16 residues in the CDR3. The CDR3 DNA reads TGTGCCAGCAGCGTAGCGGGACACACCACAGGAGGGGAGCTGTTTTTT. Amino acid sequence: CASSVAGHTTGGELFF.

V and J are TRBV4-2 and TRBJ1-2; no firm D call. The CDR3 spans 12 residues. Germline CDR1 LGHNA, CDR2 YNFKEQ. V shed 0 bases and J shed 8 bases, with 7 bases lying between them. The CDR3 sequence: CASSQEGGGYTF. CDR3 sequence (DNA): TGTGCCAGCAGCCAAGAAGGAGGAGGCTACACCTTC.

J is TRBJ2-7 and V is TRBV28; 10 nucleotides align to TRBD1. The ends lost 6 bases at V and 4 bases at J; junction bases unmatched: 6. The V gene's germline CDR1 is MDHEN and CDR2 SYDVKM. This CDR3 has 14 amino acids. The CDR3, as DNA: TGTGCCAGCAGGGCGACAGGGGGCTGGTACGAGCAGTACTTC. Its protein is CASRATGGWYEQYF.

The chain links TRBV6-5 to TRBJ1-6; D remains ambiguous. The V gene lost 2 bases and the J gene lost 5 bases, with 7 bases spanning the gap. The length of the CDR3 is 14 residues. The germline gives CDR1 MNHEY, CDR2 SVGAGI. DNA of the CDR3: TGTGCCAGCAGTTACGGCGGGGATAATTCACCCCTCCACTTT. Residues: CASSYGGDNSPLHF.

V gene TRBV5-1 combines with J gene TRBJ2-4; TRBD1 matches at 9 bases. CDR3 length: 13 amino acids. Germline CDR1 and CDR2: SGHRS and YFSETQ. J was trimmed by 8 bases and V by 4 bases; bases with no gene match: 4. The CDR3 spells CASSPGQGHIQYF. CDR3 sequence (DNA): TGCGCCAGCAGCCCTGGACAGGGGCACATTCAGTACTTC.

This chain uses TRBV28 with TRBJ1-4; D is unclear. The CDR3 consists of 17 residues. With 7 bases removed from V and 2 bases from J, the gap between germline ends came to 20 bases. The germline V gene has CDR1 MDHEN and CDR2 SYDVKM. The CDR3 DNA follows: TGTGCCAGCACGGGTGGAGCCAGCGGGTATACTAATGAAAAACTGTTTTTT. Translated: CASTGGASGYTNEKLFF.

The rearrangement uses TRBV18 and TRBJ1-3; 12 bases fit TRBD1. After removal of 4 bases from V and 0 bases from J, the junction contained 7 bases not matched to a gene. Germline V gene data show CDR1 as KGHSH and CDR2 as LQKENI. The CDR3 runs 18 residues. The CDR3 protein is CASSLTGTGGLSGNTIYF. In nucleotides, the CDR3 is TGTGCCAGCTCACTCACCGGGACAGGGGGCCTCTCTGGAAACACCATATATTTT.